One and the same sample provided the 17 T cell receptor beta chains below, sequenced in a study of shared clonotypes between healthy human individuals (dated by TCRdb to between 2020 and 2021). Library preparation employed the immunoSEQ multiplex PCR assay. This is the immuneACCESS table as TCRdb keeps it, with only in-frame sequences that have V and J called. A part of the clones is gone; compared with another copy, unresolved V genes explain less than half, and the rest is unexplained. The sample table holds over 300,000 clones, of which 87% were seen once. The ten largest account for 16% of the sample. Sequencing used memory CD8+ T cells sorted from blood. The cell subset or site tag for this specimen amounts to: CD45RO+ cells pooled with CCR7-negative TemRA cells. The receptors come from a man between 18 and 29 years old in good health.

J is TRBJ1-3 and V is TRBV11-2; 7 bases map to TRBD1. CDR3 length equals 14 residues. Unmatched junction bases numbered 5, after V lost 5 bases and J lost 4 bases. Germline CDR1 is SGHAT and CDR2 is FQNNGV. The CDR3 DNA sequence: TGTGCCAGCAGCGAATCGGGACAGGGAAACACCATATATTTT. It is translated as CASSESGQGNTIYF.

Concerning this clone: Other DNA variants within this sample encode the same CDR3. V and J are TRBV7-9 and TRBJ2-7; D may be TRBD1 (6 bases). Trimming removed 5 bases from V and 1 base from J, with 15 bases in between. This CDR3 is built from 15 residues. Germline V CDR1 and CDR2: SEHNR, FQNEAQ (reference sequence). CDR3 nucleotide sequence: TGTGCCAGCAGCCCCCGGACAGATCCGTCCTACGAGCAGTACTTC. Its protein product is CASSPRTDPSYEQYF.

The chain couples TRBV10-2 to TRBJ2-2; tentative D call: TRBD2 (6 bases). The ends were cut back, 8 bases at V and 4 bases at J, with 26 bases in the middle. The germline CDR1 and CDR2 sequences are WSHSY and SAAADI. The CDR3 consists of 18 residues. The DNA for the CDR3 is TGCGCCAGCGATTCAAGCGGAACTGGGGGAGGCTTCACCGGGGAGCTGTTTTTT. It specifies CASDSSGTGGGFTGELFF.

This clone has a single count. The gene calls are TRBV7-8 and TRBJ2-3, with 8 bases that match TRBD2. Germline V gene data show CDR1 as SGHVS and CDR2 as FQNEAQ. The CDR3 extends over 16 amino acids. V lost 3 bases and J lost 0; bases outside the gene matches: 5. CDR3 residues: CASSFLAGISTDTQYF. DNA of the CDR3: TGTGCCAGCAGCTTCTTAGCGGGAATTAGCACAGATACGCAGTATTTT.

The table lists this clone with many counts. The identical CDR3 is also encoded by other nucleotide sequences in the sample. The chain combines TRBV27 with TRBJ1-2, with a weak D call TRBD1 (5 bases). CDR1 is MNHEY, CDR2 SMNVEV, per germline (reference sequence). This CDR3 region has 13 residues. The V gene lost 2 bases and the J gene lost 3 bases, with 7 bases spanning the gap. The CDR3 DNA follows: TGTGCCAGCAGTTTAATGGGGGACTATGGCTACACCTTC. Residues: CASSLMGDYGYTF.

V and J are TRBV7-9 and TRBJ2-7, with 7 bases lining up with TRBD1. With V trimmed by 1 base and J by 1 base, 10 bases remained unmatched. This CDR3 comprises 17 residues. CDR1 SEHNR and CDR2 FQNEAQ come from the germline V gene (reference sequence). For the CDR3, the DNA is TGTGCCAGCAGCTTAGGGTCCTTGGGACAGAGTTCCTACGAGCAGTACTTC. Its protein is CASSLGSLGQSSYEQYF.

V is TRBV9 and J is TRBJ2-3, with 10 bases matching TRBD2. This CDR3 spans 16 amino acids. The V gene end was trimmed by 4 bases and the J gene end by 3 bases; junction bases not matched to a gene: 8. Germline CDR1 SGDLS, CDR2 YYNGEE. This CDR3 is CASSPGSGGRTDTQYF. CDR3 sequence (DNA): TGTGCCAGCAGCCCGGGTAGCGGGGGGAGGACAGATACGCAGTATTTT. The whole variable domain, remainder taken from reference TRBV9 and TRBJ2-3, is DSGVTQTPKHLITATGQRVTLRCSPRSGDLSVYWYQQSLDQGLQFLIQYYNGEERAKGNILERFSAQQFPDLHSELNLSSLELGDSALYFCASSPGSGGRTDTQYFGPGTRLTVL.

V and J are TRBV7-9 and TRBJ2-2; possible D gene TRBD2, 6 bases. This CDR3 is 15 amino acids long. From germline, CDR1 is SEHNR and CDR2 FQNEAQ (reference sequence). The ends were cut back, 3 bases at V and 5 bases at J, with 13 bases in the middle. The CDR3 is CASSFPREGTGELFF. In DNA, the CDR3 is TGTGCCAGCAGCTTCCCGCGGGAAGGGACCGGGGAGCTGTTTTTT.

In its sample, this clone was seen a few times. At the DNA level, this CDR3 is encoded by other sequences in the same sample as well. The CDR3 region has the DNA TGTGCCAGCAGTAACAGGGGCAGCTCCTACGAGCAGTACTTC. Translation gives CASSNRGSSYEQYF. The chain recombines TRBV27 with TRBJ2-7; 7 nucleotides agree with TRBD1. Trimming cost V 5 bases and J 0 bases; bases outside gene matches: 4. This CDR3 has 14 amino acids. Germline V gene sequence: CDR1 MNHEY, CDR2 SMNVEV (reference sequence).

V is TRBV5-8 and J is TRBJ1-5; the D gene is possibly TRBD1 (5 bases). Germline CDR1 SGHTS, CDR2 YDEGEE. Trimming pared 4 bases from V and 7 bases from J, leaving 15 bases between. The CDR3 consists of 14 residues. DNA for the CDR3: TGTGCCAGCAGCCCGAGGGGCGGCCGCCAGCCCCAGCATTTT. It translates to CASSPRGGRQPQHF.

The V call is TRBV13, the J call TRBJ2-7; TRBD2 aligns across 10 bases. The CDR3 contains 15 residues. V shed 5 bases and J 1 base; nucleotides not matched to a gene: 5. Germline V gene sequence: CDR1 PRHDT, CDR2 FYEKMQ (reference sequence). CDR3: CASSKEGLASYEQYF. The CDR3 DNA reads as TGTGCCAGCAGCAAGGAGGGACTAGCGTCCTACGAGCAGTACTTC.

V and J are TRBV7-9 and TRBJ2-7, with 8 bases matching TRBD1. With V trimmed by 4 bases and J by 6 bases, 14 bases remained unmatched. The CDR3 contains 16 residues. CDR1 is SEHNR and CDR2 is FQNEAQ in the germline V gene (reference sequence). CDR3 DNA sequence: TGTGCCAGCAGCTCCGATTCCGGGACAGGTGCGTTCGAGCAGTACTTC. Translating gives CASSSDSGTGAFEQYF.

The gene calls are TRBV9 and TRBJ2-7; TRBD1 agrees at 7 bases. The V gene end was trimmed by 0 bases and the J gene end by 1 base; junction bases not matched to a gene: 7. CDR3 size: 16 residues. CDR1 SGDLS and CDR2 YYNGEE come from the germline V gene. The CDR3, as DNA: TGTGCCAGCAGCGTAGGTCGACAGGGTGGTTCCTACGAGCAGTACTTC. Its protein is CASSVGRQGGSYEQYF.

The chain couples TRBV5-6 to TRBJ2-7; D is unresolved. The V and J ends lost 4 bases and 7 bases respectively, with 15 bases between them. The CDR3 covers 13 residues. Germline V gives CDR1 SGHDT, CDR2 YYEEEE. CDR3 residues: CASSTRRQGEQYF. CDR3 DNA sequence: TGTGCCAGCAGCACCCGACGACAAGGAGAGCAGTACTTC.

The chain employs TRBV6-5 and TRBJ2-2; D is undetermined. This CDR3 region has 16 residues. Trimming removed 3 bases from V and 0 bases from J, with 11 bases in between. CDR1 and CDR2 (germline): MNHEY, SVGAGI. The CDR3 bases are TGTGCCAGCAGTTATTATGATCAAGCGAACACCGGGGAGCTGTTTTTT. It translates to CASSYYDQANTGELFF.

In this sample, this clone turned up once. The rearrangement joins TRBV18 to TRBJ2-1; D may be TRBD1 (5 bases). The V and J ends lost 0 bases and 10 bases respectively, with 19 bases between them. This CDR3 spans 16 amino acids. Germline assignment: CDR1 KGHSH and CDR2 LQKENI. CDR3 nucleotide sequence: TGTGCCAGCTCACCACCTAGGACACGGTGGGGTGAAGAGCAGTTCTTC. This translates into CASSPPRTRWGEEQFF.

This chain connects TRBV10-3 to TRBJ2-1; possibly TRBD2 for D (6 bases). The CDR3 covers 15 residues. Trimming took 3 bases from V and 4 from J, leaving 13 bases between them. The germline V gene has CDR1 ENHRY and CDR2 SYGVKD. In nucleotides, the CDR3 is TGTGCCATCAGTGACCGGGACTCCTCATACAATGAGCAGTTCTTC. It translates to CAISDRDSSYNEQFF.